The rows below give T cell receptor beta chains drawn from one sample of a study of shared clonotypes between healthy human individuals. Produced via immunoSEQ multiplex PCR; TCRdb's table is partial and in-frame only. In the table there are hundreds of thousands of clones, 95% to 97% of which are singletons. Material: naive CD8+ T cells sorted from blood. The receptors derive from a man aged 25-45 years in good health. Each CDR3 is given with its conserved first and last residue. The order of the fields is CDR3 protein, J gene, V gene.

cdr3_aa: CASSLFSGPITDTQYF
j_call: TRBJ2-3
v_call: TRBV28

cdr3_aa: CASSSRVAAEAFF
j_call: TRBJ1-1
v_call: TRBV7-6

cdr3_aa: CATSRDRGGRGYNEQFF
j_call: TRBJ2-1
v_call: TRBV15

cdr3_aa: CASSSGEGLLDTQYF
j_call: TRBJ2-3
v_call: TRBV9

cdr3_aa: CASSIARDLSAYNEQFF
j_call: TRBJ2-1
v_call: TRBV19

cdr3_aa: CAWMTSGTDTQYF
j_call: TRBJ2-3
v_call: TRBV30

cdr3_aa: CASSFSLAYYEQYF
j_call: TRBJ2-7
v_call: TRBV28

cdr3_aa: CASSFSASQGYEQYF
j_call: TRBJ2-7
v_call: TRBV27

cdr3_aa: CASSLYLPGQFF
j_call: TRBJ2-1
v_call: TRBV7-9

cdr3_aa: CASSFGRLGSLLSDEQFF
j_call: TRBJ2-1
v_call: TRBV7-6

cdr3_aa: CASSLSLAGTETQYF
j_call: TRBJ2-5
v_call: TRBV28

cdr3_aa: CASSFSTGGYEQYF
j_call: TRBJ2-7
v_call: TRBV19

cdr3_aa: CASSQSRGNQETQYF
j_call: TRBJ2-5
v_call: TRBV4-1

cdr3_aa: CASSLLKGSMETQYF
j_call: TRBJ2-5
v_call: TRBV7-9

cdr3_aa: CASSTTGATEAFF
j_call: TRBJ1-1
v_call: TRBV6-5

cdr3_aa: CASRLRAGGLYEQYF
j_call: TRBJ2-7
v_call: TRBV4-1

cdr3_aa: CASSQEPGASYEQYF
j_call: TRBJ2-7
v_call: TRBV14

cdr3_aa: CASSGRWIDKPYNEQFF
j_call: TRBJ2-1
v_call: TRBV28

cdr3_aa: CASSLVAQGYNEQYF
j_call: TRBJ2-7
v_call: TRBV5-8

cdr3_aa: CASSPRTGAQETQYF
j_call: TRBJ2-5
v_call: TRBV27

cdr3_aa: CATSRDRAGGETQYF
j_call: TRBJ2-5
v_call: TRBV15

cdr3_aa: CASSLRGSGTNYEQYF
j_call: TRBJ2-7
v_call: TRBV4-1

cdr3_aa: CASSLGFTDTQYF
j_call: TRBJ2-3
v_call: TRBV13

cdr3_aa: CASISGSLNEQFF
j_call: TRBJ2-1
v_call: TRBV7-9

cdr3_aa: CASRPGQGDQPQHF
j_call: TRBJ1-5
v_call: TRBV5-5

cdr3_aa: CASSLASGGPGEQYF
j_call: TRBJ2-7
v_call: TRBV7-6

cdr3_aa: CASSSGTGSYNEQFF
j_call: TRBJ2-1
v_call: TRBV6-1

cdr3_aa: CASSLNQWDQPQHF
j_call: TRBJ1-5
v_call: TRBV5-6

cdr3_aa: CASSSREFRGLDTQYF
j_call: TRBJ2-3
v_call: TRBV27

cdr3_aa: CASSPLSVPDTQYF
j_call: TRBJ2-3
v_call: TRBV7-2

cdr3_aa: CASSPRRVFTDTQYF
j_call: TRBJ2-3
v_call: TRBV9

cdr3_aa: CASSPPDVRKLFF
j_call: TRBJ1-4
v_call: TRBV18

cdr3_aa: CASSLARLASYEQYF
j_call: TRBJ2-7
v_call: TRBV7-9

cdr3_aa: CSVEESRRLNTEAFF
j_call: TRBJ1-1
v_call: TRBV29-1

cdr3_aa: CASSLVGSRGSEQYF
j_call: TRBJ2-7
v_call: TRBV7-9

cdr3_aa: CASSLNRRSGELFF
j_call: TRBJ2-2
v_call: TRBV7-9

cdr3_aa: CASSYRTENTEAFF
j_call: TRBJ1-1
v_call: TRBV6-5

cdr3_aa: CASSPDRVDTGELFF
j_call: TRBJ2-2
v_call: TRBV5-4

cdr3_aa: CASSSKRGRARETQYF
j_call: TRBJ2-5
v_call: TRBV7-9

cdr3_aa: CASSQERTDSNQPQHF
j_call: TRBJ1-5
v_call: TRBV4-1

cdr3_aa: CASSDGQGAWNEQFF
j_call: TRBJ2-1
v_call: TRBV2

cdr3_aa: CASSLGGGISYEQYF
j_call: TRBJ2-7
v_call: TRBV7-8

cdr3_aa: CASSPPASGELFF
j_call: TRBJ2-2
v_call: TRBV18

cdr3_aa: CASSLHKISYNEQFF
j_call: TRBJ2-1
v_call: TRBV11-2

cdr3_aa: CASSMRGSSTDTQYF
j_call: TRBJ2-3
v_call: TRBV9

cdr3_aa: CASSLVYNEQFF
j_call: TRBJ2-1
v_call: TRBV14

cdr3_aa: CASSLLGGRGREKLFF
j_call: TRBJ1-4
v_call: TRBV5-1

cdr3_aa: CASSLSPSGIPSYEQYF
j_call: TRBJ2-7
v_call: TRBV28

cdr3_aa: CASSQGWREQYF
j_call: TRBJ2-7
v_call: TRBV11-1

cdr3_aa: CASQDKSYEQYF
j_call: TRBJ2-7
v_call: TRBV7-9

cdr3_aa: CASSSLGTSNEQFF
j_call: TRBJ2-1
v_call: TRBV7-2